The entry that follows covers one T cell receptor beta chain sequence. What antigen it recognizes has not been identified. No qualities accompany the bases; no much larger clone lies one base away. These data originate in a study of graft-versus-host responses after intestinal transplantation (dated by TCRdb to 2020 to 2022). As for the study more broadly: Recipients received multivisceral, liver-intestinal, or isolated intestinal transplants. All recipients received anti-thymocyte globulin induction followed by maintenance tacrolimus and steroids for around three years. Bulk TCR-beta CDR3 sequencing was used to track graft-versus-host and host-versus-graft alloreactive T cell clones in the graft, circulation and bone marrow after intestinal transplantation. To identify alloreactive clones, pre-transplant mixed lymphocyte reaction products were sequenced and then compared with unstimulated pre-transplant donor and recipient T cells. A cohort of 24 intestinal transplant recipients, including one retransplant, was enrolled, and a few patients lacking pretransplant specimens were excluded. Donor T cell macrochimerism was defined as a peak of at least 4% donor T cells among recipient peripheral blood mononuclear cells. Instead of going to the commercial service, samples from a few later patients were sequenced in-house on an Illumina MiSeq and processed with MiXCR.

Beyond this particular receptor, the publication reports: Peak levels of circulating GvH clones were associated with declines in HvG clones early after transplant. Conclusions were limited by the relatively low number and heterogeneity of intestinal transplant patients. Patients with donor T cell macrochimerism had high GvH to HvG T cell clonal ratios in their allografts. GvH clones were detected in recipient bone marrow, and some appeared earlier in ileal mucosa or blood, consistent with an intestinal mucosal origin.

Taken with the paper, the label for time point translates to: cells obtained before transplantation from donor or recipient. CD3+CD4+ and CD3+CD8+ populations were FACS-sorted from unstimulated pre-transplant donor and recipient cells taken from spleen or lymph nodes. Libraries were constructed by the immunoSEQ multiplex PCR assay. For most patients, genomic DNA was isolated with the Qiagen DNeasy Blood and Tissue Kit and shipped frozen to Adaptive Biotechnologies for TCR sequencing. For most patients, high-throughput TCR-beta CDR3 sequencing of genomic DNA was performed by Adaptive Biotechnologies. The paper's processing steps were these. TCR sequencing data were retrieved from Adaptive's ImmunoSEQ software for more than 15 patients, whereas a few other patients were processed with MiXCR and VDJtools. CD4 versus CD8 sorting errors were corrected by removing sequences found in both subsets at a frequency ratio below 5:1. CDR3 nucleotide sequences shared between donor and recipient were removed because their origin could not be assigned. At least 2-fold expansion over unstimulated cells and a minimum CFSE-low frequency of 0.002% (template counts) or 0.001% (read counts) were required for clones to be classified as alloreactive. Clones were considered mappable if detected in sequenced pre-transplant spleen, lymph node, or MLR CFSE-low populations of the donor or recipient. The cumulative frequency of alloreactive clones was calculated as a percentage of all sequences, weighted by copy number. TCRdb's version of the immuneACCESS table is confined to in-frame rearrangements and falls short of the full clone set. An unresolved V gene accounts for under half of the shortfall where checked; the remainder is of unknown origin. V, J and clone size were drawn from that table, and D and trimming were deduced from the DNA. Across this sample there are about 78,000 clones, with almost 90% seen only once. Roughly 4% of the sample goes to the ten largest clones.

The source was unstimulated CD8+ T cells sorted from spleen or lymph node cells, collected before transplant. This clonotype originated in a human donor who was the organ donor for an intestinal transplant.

The DNA is TGTGCCAGCTCACCGAGACATACACGACCCTCCTCTGGAAACACCATATATTTT. The encoded protein is CASSPRHTRPSSGNTIYF. This chain joins TRBV18 to TRBJ1-3; the D gene cannot be named for sure. The germline V gene supplies CDR1 KGHSH and CDR2 LQKENI. From cysteine to phenylalanine, the CDR3 is 18 amino acids long. Just CDR3 DNA is preserved here, 54 bases in frame from base 1. Cut back by 3 bases and 0 bases, the V and J ends lie 18 bases apart.